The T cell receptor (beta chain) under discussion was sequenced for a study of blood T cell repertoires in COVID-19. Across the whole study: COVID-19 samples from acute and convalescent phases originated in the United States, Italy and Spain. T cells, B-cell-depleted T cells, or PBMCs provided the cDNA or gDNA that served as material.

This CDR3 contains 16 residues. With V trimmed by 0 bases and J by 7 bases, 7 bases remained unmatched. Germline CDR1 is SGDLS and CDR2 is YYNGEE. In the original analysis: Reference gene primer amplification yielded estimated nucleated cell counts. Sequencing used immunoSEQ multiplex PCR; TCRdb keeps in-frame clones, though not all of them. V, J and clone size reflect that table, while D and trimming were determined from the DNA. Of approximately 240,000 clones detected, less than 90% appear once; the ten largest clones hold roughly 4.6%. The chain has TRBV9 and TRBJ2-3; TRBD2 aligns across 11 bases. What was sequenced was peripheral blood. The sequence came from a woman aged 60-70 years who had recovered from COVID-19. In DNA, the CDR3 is TGTGCCAGCAGCGTAGGGGTTCTAGCGGGGGGAAATACGCAGTATTTT. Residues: CASSVGVLAGGNTQYF.